Listed here are 10 T cell receptor beta chains from one sample, sequenced in a study of blood T cells in healthy people across ages. Primed by a sample-barcoded 5' primer and a J-beta primer mix, a second PCR proceeded for 7 to 11 cycles. TCRdb re-analysed the 5' RACE reads in MiXCR, keeping a single row per CDR3 protein. The sample records around 1,900,000 distinct CDR3 sequences, about two fifths being singletons. Material: blood. These receptor sequences come from a human donor in good health.

Comment on this clonotype: Sequence at one end of the junction differs from germline and may be a read error. This rearrangement joins TRBV4-3 to TRBJ2-1, with D perhaps TRBD1 or TRBD2 (5 bases each). The CDR3 extends over 14 amino acids. Germline V CDR1 and CDR2: LGHNA, YSLEER. CDR3 nucleotide sequence: TGCGCCGGCAGCCAACGAGGGGTTCGTGGTGAGCAGTTCTTC. Its translation is CAGSQRGVRGEQFF.

This clonotype was counted only a few times. J is TRBJ2-6 and V is TRBV5-1, with 9 bases aligning to TRBD2. Losses at the gene ends were 3 bases for V and 0 bases for J; bases not matched to a gene: 7. Germline lookup yields CDR1 SGHRS and CDR2 YFSETQ. The CDR3 extends over 18 amino acids. In DNA form, the CDR3 reads TGCGCCAGCAGCTCGCCTGGCGGGGGGGCCTCTGGGGCCAACGTCCTGACTTTC. Its protein is CASSSPGGGASGANVLTF.

This clonotype was picked up a small number of times. The genes are TRBV5-1 and TRBJ2-7; D is possibly TRBD1 or TRBD2 (5 bases each). This CDR3 is built from 15 residues. CDR1 is SGHRS and CDR2 is YFSETQ in the germline V gene. Trimming stripped 1 base from V and 3 bases from J, with 14 bases between. The CDR3 sequence is CASSLRPGTDYEQYF. The CDR3 DNA reads TGCGCCAGCAGCTTGCGGCCGGGGACGGACTACGAGCAGTACTTC.

This clonotype was observed a few times. V and J are TRBV10-3 and TRBJ2-4, with 7 bases aligning to TRBD2. The end of the DNA fits TRBJ2-7 better, so the J call may be wrong. The CDR3 is 15 residues long. Germline V gene lookup returns CDR1 ENHRY and CDR2 SYGVKD. The CDR3: CAISESTSNVHEQYF. DNA for the CDR3: TGTGCCATCAGTGAGTCGACTAGCAACGTGCACGAGCAGTACTTC.

The chain uses TRBV7-3 and TRBJ2-2; 12 bases are a match to TRBD2. Germline V gene sequence: CDR1 SGHTA, CDR2 FQGTGA. The trim removed 5 bases at V and 6 bases at J, leaving 4 bases unmatched. The CDR3 has 15 residues. CDR3 region: CASSLLAGGPGELFF. CDR3 sequence (DNA): TGTGCCAGCAGCCTTCTAGCGGGGGGGCCCGGGGAGCTGTTTTTT.

The V and J genes are TRBV5-5 and TRBJ1-2; unclear D gene. This CDR3 has 16 amino acids. Trimming removed 2 bases from V and 4 bases from J, with 18 bases in between. CDR1 SGHKS and CDR2 YYEKEE come from the germline V gene (reference sequence). The CDR3 DNA reads TGTGCCAGCAGCTTTCGTCTTTCAAATCCCACCTATGGCTACACCTTC. Translating gives CASSFRLSNPTYGYTF.

The genes are TRBV12-3 or TRBV12-4 and TRBJ2-7; tentatively, D is TRBD2 (6 bases). Trimming took off 5 bases at V and 7 bases at J, with 15 bases between the two ends. CDR3 length: 13 residues. CDR3 in DNA: TGTGCCAGCAGTCGTGACGGGACTGGGGAGCAGTACTTC. Translated, it gives CASSRDGTGEQYF.

This clonotype was seen only a few times. The genes are TRBV6-1 and TRBJ1-2; unclear D gene. Germline V gene data show CDR1 as MNHNS and CDR2 as SASEGT. The ends were cut back, 4 bases at V and 0 bases at J, with 12 bases in the middle. The CDR3 length is 15 residues. The CDR3 nucleotides read TGTGCCAGCAGTGGAACAGTTGGAACTAACTATGGCTACACCTTC. Its protein is CASSGTVGTNYGYTF.

This clonotype was observed a few times. The gene calls are TRBV6-5 and TRBJ2-5; 11 bases align to TRBD2. V trimming: 6 bases; J trimming: 4 bases; junction bases outside the gene matches: 7. The CDR3 totals 15 residues. Germline CDR1 is MNHEY and CDR2 is SVGAGI. The CDR3 DNA reads TGTGCCAGCAGGTCCTCTAGCGGGGGGCGAGAGACCCAGTACTTC. Protein sequence: CASRSSSGGRETQYF.

This clonotype has more than one count but fewer than ten. This chain joins TRBV7-2 and TRBJ1-5, with TRBD1 matching 10 bases. J lost 6 bases, V lost 1 base, and 3 bases had no gene match. The CDR3 extends over 15 amino acids. In germline, CDR1 is SGHTA, CDR2 FQGNSA. CDR3 protein: CASSLGRQGAQPQHF. Here the CDR3 DNA reads TGTGCCAGCAGCTTAGGGCGACAGGGGGCTCAGCCCCAGCATTTT.